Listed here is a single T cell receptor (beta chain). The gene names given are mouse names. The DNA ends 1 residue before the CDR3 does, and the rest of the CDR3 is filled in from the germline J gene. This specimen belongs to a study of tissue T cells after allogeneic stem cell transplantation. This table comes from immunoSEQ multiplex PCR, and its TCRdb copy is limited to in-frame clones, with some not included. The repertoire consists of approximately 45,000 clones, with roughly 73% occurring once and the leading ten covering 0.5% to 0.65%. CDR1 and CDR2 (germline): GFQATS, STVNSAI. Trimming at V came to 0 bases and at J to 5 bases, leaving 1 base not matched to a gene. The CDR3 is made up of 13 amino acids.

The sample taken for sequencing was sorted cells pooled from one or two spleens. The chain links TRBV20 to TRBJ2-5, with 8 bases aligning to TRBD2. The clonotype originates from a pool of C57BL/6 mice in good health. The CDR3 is CGARDWGADTQYF. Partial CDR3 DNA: TGTGGTGCTAGGGACTGGGGGGCAGACACCCAGTAC.